The rows below give T cell receptor beta chains drawn from one sample of a study of cytomegalovirus exposure and HLA in healthy donors. Clones were sequenced by immunoSEQ multiplex PCR, and TCRdb holds only the in-frame ones, with some missing. The table shows roughly 100,000 clones, with about 16% occurring only once. What was sequenced was PBMCs. Every receptor here comes from a female donor in good health and CMV-seronegative. Each CDR3 is given with its conserved first and last residue. The D gene is left open where the match is weak. Only part of the rows carry a size: once, few, many, or a class if the clone is expanded.

TRBJ2-1,TRBV6-5,few,TRBD1,TGTGCCAGCAGTACGGACAGGGGAAGAGGTGAGCAGTTCTTC,CASSTDRGRGEQFF
TRBJ1-2,TRBV5-1,.,.,TGCGCCAGCAGCAACCGACAGACTCGGCGATCTAACTATGGCTACACCTTC,CASSNRQTRRSNYGYTF
TRBJ1-3,TRBV19,few,.,TGTGCCAGTAGTACGACAGAGCGAGGAAACACCATATATTTT,CASSTTERGNTIYF
TRBJ2-5,TRBV5-1,.,.,TGCGCCAGCAGCTTGTCAGGGCAGGAGACCCAGTACTTC,CASSLSGQETQYF
TRBJ2-1,TRBV7-9,.,.,TGTGCCAGCAGCTTATTGGGAGGCAGTGAGCAGTTCTTC,CASSLLGGSEQFF
TRBJ1-1,TRBV11-1,.,.,TGTGCCAGCAGCCAGCAGGACCGGACGGGAGGGGTTTACACTGAAGCTTTCTTT,CASSQQDRTGGVYTEAFF
TRBJ1-1,TRBV7-3,few,TRBD1,TGTGCCAGCAGCTTACGGGGGACAGGGGGCAGTTCGGACACTGAAGCTTTCTTT,CASSLRGTGGSSDTEAFF
TRBJ2-7,TRBV10-3,.,.,TGTGCCATCAGTGGGGACAACTACGAGCAGTACTTC,CAISGDNYEQYF
TRBJ2-7,TRBV7-3,few,.,TGTGCCAGCAGCCAACCTACAGGGCCTTGGGCCTACGAGCAGTACTTC,CASSQPTGPWAYEQYF
TRBJ1-2,TRBV28,.,.,TGTGCCAGCAGTTTACAGGGGTATGGCTACACCTTC,CASSLQGYGYTF
TRBJ1-1,TRBV9,.,TRBD1,TGTGCCAGCAGCGCAGGGGGACAGCGCGGAGTGAACACTGAAGCTTTCTTT,CASSAGGQRGVNTEAFF
TRBJ1-1,TRBV7-9,.,.,TGTGCCAGCAGCTTATCTATGGGGGGGGAAGCTTTCTTT,CASSLSMGGEAFF
TRBJ1-6,TRBV4-1,.,TRBD1,TGCGCCAGCAGCCTCTCGGCGGACAGGGACCGGCCCCTCCACTTT,CASSLSADRDRPLHF
TRBJ1-4,TRBV30,.,.,TGTGCCTGGACTCGTTTGCAGGGTAGAGAAAAACTGTTTTTT,CAWTRLQGREKLFF
TRBJ1-4,TRBV4-3,.,.,TGCGCCAGCAGCCAAGATACAGGACAGCCATATGAAAAACTGTTTTTT,CASSQDTGQPYEKLFF
TRBJ1-1,TRBV4-2,many,.,TGTGCCAGCAGCCGAGGCCGGGACATGCCTGAAGCTTTCTTT,CASSRGRDMPEAFF
TRBJ2-7,TRBV12-2,.,.,TGTGCAACCCGGAGGGACAGCTCCTACGAGCAGTACTTC,CATRRDSSYEQYF
TRBJ1-4,TRBV7-6,.,TRBD1,TGTGCCAGCAGCCCCCGGACAGGGGGAAAACTGTTTTTT,CASSPRTGGKLFF
TRBJ1-2,TRBV13,.,TRBD1,TGTGCCAGCAGGTACAGGGGACCCCTAGATGAGGGCTACACCTTC,CASRYRGPLDEGYTF
TRBJ2-2,TRBV6-6,few,TRBD1,TGTGCCAGCAGTTACGCAACAGGGGGTCGAACCGGGGAGCTGTTTTTT,CASSYATGGRTGELFF
TRBJ2-1,TRBV7-8,.,.,TGTGCCAGCAGCTTGGCAGGCGAGAGCTCCTACAATGAGCAGTTCTTC,CASSLAGESSYNEQFF
TRBJ1-1,TRBV4-2,.,.,TGTGCCAGCAGCCCCGGACAGATGAACACTGAAGCTTTCTTT,CASSPGQMNTEAFF
TRBJ2-7,TRBV18,.,.,TGTGCCAGCTCACCACCTAACCCGCGGAGCGAGACCCACACCTACGAGCAGTACTTC,CASSPPNPRSETHTYEQYF
TRBJ1-5,TRBV7-8,.,TRBD1,TGTGCCAGCAGCCCCGACAGGGCGGCAGGTCGGAGCAATCAGCCCCAGCATTTT,CASSPDRAAGRSNQPQHF
TRBJ1-1,TRBV5-4,few,TRBD1,TGTGCCAGCAGCGCAAACAGGGGTTTGTACACTGAAGCTTTCTTT,CASSANRGLYTEAFF
TRBJ2-7,TRBV18,.,TRBD1,TGTGCCAGCTCACCTCGGACAGGGGGGGACGAGCAGTACTTC,CASSPRTGGDEQYF
TRBJ1-4,TRBV5-1,few,.,TGCGCCAGCAGCTTGGTGTCCAGGGCCTTGGCAACTAATGAAAAACTGTTTTTT,CASSLVSRALATNEKLFF
TRBJ2-7,TRBV7-9,.,.,TGTGCCAGCAGCCCCGTTGCGGGGCCCTACGAGCAGTACTTC,CASSPVAGPYEQYF
TRBJ2-1,TRBV7-9,few,TRBD2,TGTGCCACCCCCGGACTAGCGGGATACAATGAGCAGTTCTTC,CATPGLAGYNEQFF
TRBJ1-3,TRBV5-6,few,TRBD1,TGTGCCAGCAGTTCTCCAGGGGGTTGGGACTCTGGAAACACCATATATTTT,CASSSPGGWDSGNTIYF
TRBJ1-1,TRBV2,few,.,TGTGCCAGCAGTGATCACAGGGTGGAGGCTTTCTTT,CASSDHRVEAFF
TRBJ2-3,TRBV7-2,.,.,TGTGCCAGCAGCTTAGCATTGTTGGCGGGGATCACAGATACGCAGTATTTT,CASSLALLAGITDTQYF
TRBJ2-3,TRBV6-6,.,.,TGTGCCAGCAGTTGGGACTTGGATACGCAGTATTTT,CASSWDLDTQYF